These 29 T cell receptor beta chains originate from one sample sequenced in a study of shared clonotypes between healthy human individuals. Positive CCR7 selection of CD45RO-negative cells yielded the naive CD8 cells, and terminally differentiated effector memory CD45RA+ cells were excluded. Clones were sequenced by immunoSEQ multiplex PCR, and TCRdb holds only the in-frame ones, with some missing. The sample records about 2 million clones, approximately 94% being singletons. The sample consisted of naive CD8+ T cells sorted from blood. These receptors came from a young man in good health.

V usage is TRBV28 and J usage is TRBJ1-4, with TRBD1 matching over 10 bases. V lost 5 bases and J lost 8; bases outside the gene matches: 11. The V gene's germline CDR1 is MDHEN and CDR2 SYDVKM. This CDR3 contains 16 residues. CDR3 nucleotides: TGTGCCAGCAGTCAAGGGCGGACAGGGGGAAGGGAAAAACTGTTTTTT. The encoded protein is CASSQGRTGGREKLFF.

Details on this clone: In the same sample, other DNA sequences code for this CDR3. The chain employs TRBV7-9 and TRBJ2-7; the D gene is possibly TRBD2 (5 bases). The CDR3 spans 14 residues. V lost 1 base and J 2 bases, leaving 9 bases between the germline ends. Per the germline V gene, CDR1 is SEHNR and CDR2 is FQNEAQ (reference sequence). In nucleotides, the CDR3 is TGTGCCAGCAGCTTAGGAGGGAGTCCCTACGAGCAGTACTTC. Protein product: CASSLGGSPYEQYF.

The chain uses TRBV10-2 and TRBJ2-3; no clear D gene. Trimming took off 5 bases at V and 1 base at J, with 13 bases between the two ends. The length of the CDR3 is 15 residues. Germline V gene lookup returns CDR1 WSHSY and CDR2 SAAADI. The CDR3 DNA reads TGCGCCAGCAGTCCAGAGACCCTAGGCACAGATACGCAGTATTTT. Encoded protein: CASSPETLGTDTQYF.

The V gene is TRBV4-1, the J gene TRBJ2-5; 11 positions agree with TRBD2. V lost 1 base to trimming and J lost 7 bases; unmatched junction nucleotides: 8. The CDR3 is 16 residues long. Germline V CDR1 and CDR2: MGHRA, YSYEKL. This chain's CDR3 is CASSQVASGGFGTQYF. As DNA, the CDR3 is TGCGCCAGCAGCCAAGTGGCTAGCGGGGGGTTTGGGACCCAGTACTTC.

CDR3 DNA: TGTGCCAGCAGTTGGGGACAGGGGAACACTGAAGCTTTCTTT. It encodes CASSWGQGNTEAFF. The V call is TRBV6-6, the J call TRBJ1-1, with 9 bases that match TRBD1. Germline CDR1 is MNHNY and CDR2 is SVGAGI (reference sequence). The V segment lost 4 bases and the J segment 1 base; nucleotides outside the gene matches: 1. CDR3 length: 14 amino acids.

In nucleotides, the CDR3 is TGTGCCAGTAGTCCCCGGGACAGGGGTTTAGAGACCCAGTACTTC. Translation: CASSPRDRGLETQYF. The chain couples TRBV19 to TRBJ2-5; 10 bases align to TRBD1. The ends lost 5 bases at V and 4 bases at J; junction bases unmatched: 7. Per germline, CDR1 LNHDA and CDR2 SQIVND (reference sequence). The CDR3 runs to 15 residues.

The CDR3 DNA is TGTGCCAGCTCCTTGGGCGTTCGGCACTACGAGCAGTACTTC. Translating it yields CASSLGVRHYEQYF. This chain links TRBV27 with TRBJ2-7; D is undetermined. The CDR3 covers 14 residues. The germline gives CDR1 MNHEY, CDR2 SMNVEV (reference sequence). Trimming pared 8 bases from V and 3 bases from J, leaving 17 bases between.

The chain joins TRBV5-4 to TRBJ2-1, with 8 bases fitting TRBD2. The CDR3 length is 18 residues. The J segment lost 0 bases and the V segment lost 2 bases, leaving 10 bases of the junction unmatched. Per the germline V gene, CDR1 is SGHNT and CDR2 is YYREEE (reference sequence). The CDR3 sequence is CASSFGTSIVHSYNEQFF. The CDR3 DNA is TGTGCCAGCAGCTTCGGGACTAGTATAGTCCACTCCTACAATGAGCAGTTCTTC.

The chain carries TRBV2 and TRBJ2-3; 13 nucleotides align to TRBD2. V was pared by 11 bases and J by 3 bases, with 8 bases of the junction left unmatched. The V gene's germline CDR1 is SNHLY and CDR2 FYNNEI. The length of the CDR3 is 15 residues. The CDR3 reads CAGEGLAGETDTQYF. CDR3 DNA sequence: TGTGCCGGAGAAGGACTAGCGGGAGAAACAGATACGCAGTATTTT.

This clone was seen only once. The rearrangement joins TRBV6-5 to TRBJ2-1; D is unresolved. CDR1 is MNHEY, CDR2 SVGAGI, per germline. The CDR3 is 16 amino acids. The germline V and J ends were trimmed by 0 bases and 0 bases, with 9 bases remaining between them. CDR3 in amino acids: CASSYSWGSSYNEQFF. CDR3 nucleotides: TGTGCCAGCAGTTACTCGTGGGGAAGCTCCTACAATGAGCAGTTCTTC.

The chain employs TRBV5-4 and TRBJ2-7, with TRBD1 as a possible D gene (5 bases). Between the trimmed V and J ends, which lost 4 bases and 3 bases, there was a span of 11 bases. Germline CDR1 SGHNT, CDR2 YYREEE (reference sequence). The CDR3 totals 13 residues. The CDR3 region has the DNA TGTGCCAGCAGCCGCGACAGTCTCTACGAGCAGTACTTC. Protein: CASSRDSLYEQYF.

The chain couples TRBV5-1 to TRBJ1-6; D not certain. Per the germline V gene, CDR1 is SGHRS and CDR2 is YFSETQ. V was clipped by 4 bases and J by 2 bases, with 13 bases between them. The CDR3 extends over 16 amino acids. The CDR3: CASSPGRMTYNSPLHF. CDR3 sequence (DNA): TGCGCCAGCAGCCCGGGGAGGATGACCTATAATTCACCCCTCCACTTT.

J is TRBJ1-5 and V is TRBV15, with D unresolved. CDR1 and CDR2 (germline): LNHNV, YYDKDF (reference sequence). V was trimmed by 1 base and J by 1 base, leaving 11 bases between them. The CDR3 contains 16 residues. CDR3 in DNA: TGTGCCACCAGCAGAGTGCAAGAAATAAGCAATCAGCCCCAGCATTTT. Translating it yields CATSRVQEISNQPQHF.

This clone appeared a single time. This sequence joins TRBV10-3 and TRBJ2-5, with D perhaps assigned TRBD1 or TRBD2 (6 bases each). This CDR3 comprises 12 residues. V gave up 9 bases and J gave up 5 bases, with 13 bases separating them. Germline V CDR1 and CDR2: ENHRY, SYGVKD. CDR3 nucleotide sequence: TGTGCCATGGGTCGAGGGGGGGAGACCCAGTACTTC. As protein: CAMGRGGETQYF.

V usage is TRBV9 and J usage is TRBJ2-7, with D tentatively TRBD1 or TRBD2 (6 bases each). There are 17 residues in the CDR3. The V end lost 0 bases, the J end lost 2 bases, and 18 bases lay between the germline ends. The germline gives CDR1 SGDLS, CDR2 YYNGEE. CDR3 protein: CASSVGRSPGATYEQYF. Here the CDR3 DNA reads TGTGCCAGCAGCGTAGGGAGGTCCCCGGGGGCCACCTACGAGCAGTACTTC.

The rearrangement joins TRBV11-3 to TRBJ2-4, with D perhaps being TRBD1 or TRBD2 (6 bases each). The CDR3 covers 12 residues. Germline V gives CDR1 SGHNT, CDR2 YENEEA. Trimming cost V 5 bases and J 12 bases, with 14 bases left between them. This CDR3 reads CASSREGGPQYF. In DNA form, the CDR3 reads TGTGCCAGCAGCCGCGAGGGGGGACCTCAGTACTTC.

The V and J genes are TRBV7-6 and TRBJ2-7; 9 bases align to TRBD2. Germline V lookup: CDR1 SGHVS, CDR2 FNYEAQ. V lost 1 base, J lost 6 bases, and 4 bases stayed unmatched. The CDR3 is 14 residues long. CDR3 protein: CASSLVSSGVEQYF. CDR3 nucleotide sequence: TGTGCCAGCAGCTTAGTGTCTAGCGGGGTCGAGCAGTACTTC.

The chain uses TRBV5-1 and TRBJ2-7; 10 positions agree with TRBD2. Trimming removed 0 bases from V and 2 bases from J; junction bases left unmatched: 2. The CDR3 contains 15 residues. Germline loops: CDR1 SGHRS, CDR2 YFSETQ. CDR3 bases: TGCGCCAGCAGCTTGGCGACTAGCGGGCCCTACGAGCAGTACTTC. Translation: CASSLATSGPYEQYF. The full variable domain, its missing parts supplied by reference TRBV5-1 and TRBJ2-7, is KAGVTQTPRYLIKTRGQQVTLSCSPISGHRSVSWYQQTPGQGLQFLFEYFSETQRNKGNFPGRFSGRQFSNSRSEMNVSTLELGDSALYLCASSLATSGPYEQYFGPGTRLTVT.

This chain joins TRBV2 and TRBJ2-5; D call uncertain. The CDR3 has 12 amino acids. V lost 7 bases, J lost 4 bases, and 10 bases lay in between. Germline CDR1 and CDR2: SNHLY and FYNNEI. DNA for the CDR3: TGTGCCAGCACCTATGTGGGAGAGACCCAGTACTTC. Translating gives CASTYVGETQYF.

The V call is TRBV2, the J call TRBJ2-3; 9 nucleotides line up with TRBD2. The V gene's germline CDR1 is SNHLY and CDR2 FYNNEI. The CDR3 contains 16 residues. V dropped 4 bases and J dropped 5; count of bases not matched to a gene: 10. The CDR3 DNA sequence: TGTGCCAGCAGTGGGTTCGGCGGGGGGGCCGGAGATACGCAGTATTTT. Its protein is CASSGFGGGAGDTQYF.

The chain is built from TRBV7-2 and TRBJ2-7; the match to TRBD2 covers 8 bases. V shed 3 bases and J 2 bases; nucleotides not matched to a gene: 6. The CDR3 has 15 amino acids. Germline CDR1 reads SGHTA; CDR2 reads FQGNSA. This chain's CDR3 is CASSFSPAGAYEQYF. CDR3 sequence (DNA): TGTGCCAGCAGCTTCAGCCCAGCGGGAGCCTACGAGCAGTACTTC.

This chain connects TRBV18 to TRBJ1-2; 11 nucleotides line up with TRBD1. This CDR3 comprises 16 residues. Germline V gene data show CDR1 as KGHSH and CDR2 as LQKENI. J lost 5 bases, V lost 3 bases, and 8 bases had no gene match. CDR3 DNA: TGTGCCAGCTCACCTACCTGGGACAGGGGGACATATGGCTACACCTTC. Amino acid sequence: CASSPTWDRGTYGYTF.

The CDR3 nucleotides read TGCAGCGCCGGCGGGGCGAGCTATGGCTACACCTTC. Translating it yields CSAGGASYGYTF. The chain carries TRBV29-1 and TRBJ1-2; tentative D call: TRBD1 (5 bases). The CDR3 runs to 12 residues. Germline lookup yields CDR1 SQVTM and CDR2 ANQGSEA. The V gene lost 7 bases and the J gene lost 4 bases, with 13 bases spanning the gap.

The rearrangement uses TRBV6-6 and TRBJ1-3; the match to TRBD1 covers 10 bases. Trimming took 3 bases from V and 2 from J; bases not matched to a gene: 4. Germline CDR1 and CDR2: MNHNY and SVGAGI (reference sequence). The CDR3 length is 16 residues. In DNA, the CDR3 is TGTGCCAGCAGTTATACCGGGACAGGGGCTGGAAACACCATATATTTT. Its protein is CASSYTGTGAGNTIYF.

A word on this clone: This specimen includes other DNA sequences encoding the same CDR3. The rearrangement uses TRBV27 and TRBJ2-7; 9 bases agree with TRBD1. After removal of 5 bases from V and 0 bases from J, the junction contained 8 bases not matched to a gene. The CDR3 is made up of 16 amino acids. Per germline, CDR1 MNHEY and CDR2 SMNVEV (reference sequence). CDR3 in DNA: TGTGCCAGCAGTCCCTCGACAGGGGGGATCTCCTACGAGCAGTACTTC. It is translated as CASSPSTGGISYEQYF.

The V gene is TRBV7-2, the J gene TRBJ2-7; no clear D. This CDR3 has 14 amino acids. Trimming cost V 0 bases and J 0 bases, with 6 bases left between them. Germline CDR1 and CDR2: SGHTA and FQGNSA. CDR3 bases: TGTGCCAGCAGCTTAGCAGTTGCCTCCTACGAGCAGTACTTC. Its protein product is CASSLAVASYEQYF. The full variable domain, completed using reference TRBV7-2 and TRBJ2-7, is GAGVSQSPSNKVTEKGKDVELRCDPISGHTALYWYRQSLGQGLEFLIYFQGNSAPDKSGLPSDRFSAERTGGSVSTLTIQRTQQEDSAVYLCASSLAVASYEQYFGPGTRLTVT.

The chain uses TRBV4-3 and TRBJ2-7, with D unclear. Germline CDR1 LGHNA, CDR2 YSLEER. The CDR3 loop spans 13 amino acids. Trimming stripped 4 bases from V and 4 bases from J, with 11 bases between. In DNA form, the CDR3 reads TGCGCCAGCAGCCCCGTAGAAGGTTACGAGCAGTACTTC. Its translation: CASSPVEGYEQYF.

The chain is built from TRBV27 and TRBJ2-2; D gene ambiguous. Germline assignment: CDR1 MNHEY and CDR2 SMNVEV (reference sequence). The germline V and J ends were trimmed by 3 bases and 6 bases, with 11 bases remaining between them. CDR3 size: 14 residues. The CDR3 sequence: CASSFPTGAGELFF. The CDR3 DNA is TGTGCCAGCAGTTTCCCCACCGGCGCCGGGGAGCTGTTTTTT.

This chain connects TRBV27 to TRBJ1-1; 10 nucleotides line up with TRBD1. Germline V gene lookup returns CDR1 MNHEY and CDR2 SMNVEV (reference sequence). The CDR3 runs to 14 residues. V gave up 7 bases and J gave up 5 bases; unmatched junction bases: 7. CDR3 residues: CASTLTGGRTEAFF. CDR3 in DNA: TGTGCCAGCACCTTGACAGGGGGCCGGACTGAAGCTTTCTTT.